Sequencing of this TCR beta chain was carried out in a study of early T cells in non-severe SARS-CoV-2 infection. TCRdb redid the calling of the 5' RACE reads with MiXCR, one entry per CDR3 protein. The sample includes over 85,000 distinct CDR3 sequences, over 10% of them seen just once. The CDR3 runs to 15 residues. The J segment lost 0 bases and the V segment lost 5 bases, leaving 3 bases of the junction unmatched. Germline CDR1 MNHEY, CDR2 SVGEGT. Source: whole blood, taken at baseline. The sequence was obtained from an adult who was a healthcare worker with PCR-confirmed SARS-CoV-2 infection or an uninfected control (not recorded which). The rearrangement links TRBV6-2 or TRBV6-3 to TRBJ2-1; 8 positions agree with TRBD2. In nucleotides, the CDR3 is TGTGCCAGCAGTGAGCGGGAGAGCTCCTACAATGAGCAGTTCTTC. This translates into CASSERESSYNEQFF.